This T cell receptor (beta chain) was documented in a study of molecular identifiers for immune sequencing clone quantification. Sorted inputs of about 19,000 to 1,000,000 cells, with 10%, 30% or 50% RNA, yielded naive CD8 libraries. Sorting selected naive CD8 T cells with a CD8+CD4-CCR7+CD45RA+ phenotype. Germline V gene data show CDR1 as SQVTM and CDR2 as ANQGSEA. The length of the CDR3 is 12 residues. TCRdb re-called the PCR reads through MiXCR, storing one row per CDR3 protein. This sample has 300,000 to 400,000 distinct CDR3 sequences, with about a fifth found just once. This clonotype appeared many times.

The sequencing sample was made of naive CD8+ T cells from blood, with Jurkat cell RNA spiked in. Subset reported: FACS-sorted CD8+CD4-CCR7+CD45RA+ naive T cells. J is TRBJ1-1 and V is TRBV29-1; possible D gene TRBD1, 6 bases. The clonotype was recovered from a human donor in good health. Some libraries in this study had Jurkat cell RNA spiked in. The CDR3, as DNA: TGCGCAAAGACAGGACTGAACACTGAAGCTTTCTTT. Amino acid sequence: CAKTGLNTEAFF.